The next 8 T cell receptor beta chains were all read from a single sample in a study of tissue T cells after allogeneic stem cell transplantation. Measured with immunoSEQ multiplex PCR; TCRdb has only the in-frame clones, and not every one. The sample holds tens of thousands of clones, approximately 85% seen once. Specimen: blood, collected before transplantation. The source of these receptors is a woman aged 18-55 years who later had graft-versus-host disease after an allogeneic stem cell transplant.

V gene TRBV5-1 combines with J gene TRBJ2-7, with a tentative D call TRBD1 (6 bases). Trimming left V 3 bases short and J 3 bases short, with 10 bases between. Germline CDR1 reads SGHRS; CDR2 reads YFSETQ. CDR3 length: 13 amino acids. This chain's CDR3 is CASSSGQLYEQYF. The DNA of the CDR3 is TGCGCCAGCAGCTCGGGACAACTCTACGAGCAGTACTTC.

This clone was counted between two and nine times. The chain couples TRBV16 to TRBJ1-5; 8 positions agree with TRBD1. The V and J ends lost 6 bases and 5 bases, in that order; junction bases with no gene match: 3. The V gene's germline CDR1 is KGHSY and CDR2 FQNENV. The CDR3 loop spans 13 amino acids. CDR3 DNA sequence: TGTGCCAGCAGTCCACAGGGGGATCAGCCCCAGCATTTT. Translation: CASSPQGDQPQHF.

The chain has TRBV12-5 and TRBJ1-2; 7 bases agree with TRBD1. V shed 4 bases and J 4 bases; nucleotides not matched to a gene: 3. The CDR3 sequence is 13 residues long. The germline V gene has CDR1 LGHNT and CDR2 FRNRAP. CDR3 nucleotide sequence: TGTGCTAGTGGTTCGACAGGGTCCTATGGCTACACCTTC. Its protein is CASGSTGSYGYTF.

The chain is built from TRBV5-1 and TRBJ2-7; TRBD2 matches 7 bases. The CDR3 contains 15 residues. Looked up from germline, CDR1 is SGHRS and CDR2 is YFSETQ. V shed 7 bases, J shed 0 bases, and the junction held 10 bases outside the gene matches. CDR3 sequence reads: CASSPLGGSSYEQYF. Here the CDR3 DNA reads TGCGCCAGCTCCCCACTGGGCGGGAGCTCCTACGAGCAGTACTTC.

The CDR3 here is CASSSWAYEQYF. DNA of the CDR3: TGTGCCAGCAGCTCTTGGGCCTACGAGCAGTACTTC. The V call is TRBV5-6, the J call TRBJ2-7; D uncertain. Trimming left V 3 bases short and J 2 bases short, with 6 bases between. From germline, CDR1 is SGHDT and CDR2 YYEEEE. The CDR3 totals 12 residues.

The J gene is TRBJ1-1, the V gene TRBV4-2; possibly TRBD1 for D (6 bases). Germline V gene sequence: CDR1 LGHNA, CDR2 YNFKEQ. V lost 5 bases to trimming and J lost 4 bases, with 17 bases between them. This CDR3 has 15 amino acids. CDR3 DNA sequence: TGTGCCAGCAGCAGTCGGGATCAGGGGTTCACTGAAGCTTTCTTT. Translated, it gives CASSSRDQGFTEAFF.

The CDR3, as DNA: TGCGCCAGCAGCCGGACGGGGGGCAAAGGCACAGATACGCAGTATTTT. Translated, it gives CASSRTGGKGTDTQYF. The rearrangement links TRBV5-1 to TRBJ2-3; a possible D gene is TRBD2 (7 bases). Germline V gene lookup returns CDR1 SGHRS and CDR2 YFSETQ. The CDR3 has 16 amino acids. V lost 4 bases, J lost 1 base, and 16 bases lay in between.

This rearrangement joins TRBV6-1 to TRBJ1-4; 7 bases are shared with TRBD1. The V gene end was trimmed by 1 base and the J gene end by 0 bases; junction bases not matched to a gene: 8. The CDR3 is 18 amino acids. Germline assignment: CDR1 MNHNS and CDR2 SASEGT. This CDR3 is CASSEVRQGLATNEKLFF. The CDR3 DNA is TGTGCCAGCAGTGAAGTAAGACAGGGCCTGGCAACTAATGAAAAACTGTTTTTT.